These 21 T cell receptor beta chains were all obtained from the same sample, sequenced in a study of shared clonotypes between healthy human individuals. TCRdb's table, derived via immunoSEQ multiplex PCR, lists solely in-frame clones and lacks some. The repertoire consists of millions of clones, with around 95% occurring once and the leading ten covering 0.13%. The sample was naive CD4+ T cells sorted from blood. As to subset: CD45RA+ positively selected. The receptors come from a man aged 18 to 29 in good health.

The CDR3: CASSRQGPNEQFF. The DNA for the CDR3 is TGTGCCAGCAGCCGACAGGGCCCCAATGAGCAGTTCTTC. The rearrangement links TRBV2 to TRBJ2-1, with 7 positions matching TRBD1. Trimming cost V 6 bases and J 6 bases; bases outside gene matches: 5. CDR1 is SNHLY, CDR2 FYNNEI, per germline. CDR3 size: 13 residues.

V gene TRBV7-9 combines with J gene TRBJ1-2, with a possible D match to TRBD1 (6 bases). Trimming cost V 5 bases and J 6 bases, with 16 bases left between them. The germline CDR1 and CDR2 sequences are SEHNR and FQNEAQ (reference sequence). CDR3 length: 14 residues. CDR3 loop: CASSARGAGDGYTF. The CDR3 bases are TGTGCCAGCAGCGCCCGGGGGGCAGGGGATGGCTACACCTTC.

On this clone: The same CDR3 can be traced to other DNA sequences in this sample. The chain is built from TRBV10-3 and TRBJ1-1; possible D gene TRBD1, 6 bases. The CDR3 extends over 13 amino acids. Trimming left V 0 bases short and J 8 bases short, with 10 bases between. CDR1 is ENHRY, CDR2 SYGVKD, per germline. The CDR3 bases are TGTGCCATCAGTGAGTCTACCGGGACAGAAGCTTTCTTT. Translated, it gives CAISESTGTEAFF.

The chain combines TRBV30 with TRBJ1-2; the D is unclear. The CDR3 length is 14 residues. Germline V CDR1 and CDR2: GTSNPN, SVGIG (reference sequence). V lost 3 bases and J 3 bases, leaving 14 bases between the germline ends. The DNA for the CDR3 is TGTGCCTGGAGGATGGTCCCTCGAGACTATGGCTACACCTTC. Translating gives CAWRMVPRDYGYTF. The full variable domain, in which reference TRBV30 and TRBJ1-2 provide the parts outside the CDR3, is SQTIHQWPATLVQPVGSPLSLECTVEGTSNPNLYWYRQAAGRGLQLLFYSVGIGQISSEVPQNLSASRPQDRQFILSSKKLLLSDSGFYLCAWRMVPRDYGYTFGSGTRLTVV.

V gene TRBV28 combines with J gene TRBJ2-1; 11 bases are shared with TRBD2. CDR3 length: 13 amino acids. The germline V gene encodes CDR1 MDHEN and CDR2 SYDVKM. V lost 8 bases and J lost 8; bases outside the gene matches: 5. The CDR3: CASGSGGADEQFF. In DNA form, the CDR3 reads TGTGCCAGCGGTAGCGGGGGGGCCGATGAGCAGTTCTTC.

V gene TRBV6-5 combines with J gene TRBJ1-1, with D possibly matching TRBD1 (5 bases). The CDR3 is made up of 13 amino acids. The germline gives CDR1 MNHEY, CDR2 SVGAGI. Trimming stripped 6 bases from V and 5 bases from J, with 13 bases between. In DNA, the CDR3 is TGTGCCAGCAGCAACTCAGGGTGGACTGAAGCTTTCTTT. Its protein product is CASSNSGWTEAFF.

The chain carries TRBV2 and TRBJ1-2; D gene unclear. This CDR3 region has 11 residues. V lost 4 bases, J lost 0 bases, and 0 bases lay in between. Germline values: CDR1 SNHLY, CDR2 FYNNEI. CDR3 sequence: CASSANYGYTF. The CDR3 DNA reads TGTGCCAGCAGTGCTAACTATGGCTACACCTTC.

This rearrangement joins TRBV9 to TRBJ2-3, with 9 bases that match TRBD2. Germline trimming cut 5 bases from V and 2 bases from J; bases unmatched to any gene: 6. CDR3 length: 15 amino acids. Germline CDR1 is SGDLS and CDR2 is YYNGEE. CDR3: CASSATSGDTDTQYF. The CDR3 DNA follows: TGTGCCAGCAGTGCGACTAGCGGAGACACAGATACGCAGTATTTT.

The chain uses TRBV7-3 and TRBJ2-2; D uncertain. V was pared by 5 bases and J by 6 bases, with 13 bases between. The CDR3 loop spans 14 amino acids. Looked up from germline, CDR1 is SGHTA and CDR2 is FQGTGA. In nucleotides, the CDR3 is TGTGCCAGCAGCCCAAGAGGCTCCTCCGGGGAGCTGTTTTTT. Translating it yields CASSPRGSSGELFF. The variable domain in full, completed from reference TRBV7-3 and TRBJ2-2, reads GAGVSQTPSNKVTEKGKYVELRCDPISGHTALYWYRQSLGQGPEFLIYFQGTGAADDSGLPNDRFFAVRPEGSVSTLKIQRTERGDSAVYLCASSPRGSSGELFFGEGSRLTVL.

The V call is TRBV10-3, the J call TRBJ2-7, with 8 bases fitting TRBD2. This CDR3 is 15 amino acids long. Germline V gene lookup returns CDR1 ENHRY and CDR2 SYGVKD. The V and J ends lost 10 bases and 2 bases, in that order; junction bases with no gene match: 13. CDR3 in amino acids: CATRDPGLGPYEQYF. The CDR3 region has the DNA TGTGCCACCAGAGACCCGGGACTAGGACCCTACGAGCAGTACTTC.

CDR3 bases: TGTGCCAGCAGAGACGGGACAGGAGGCTCCTACGAGCAGTACTTC. Translation gives CASRDGTGGSYEQYF. The J gene is TRBJ2-7, the V gene TRBV6-1, with 8 nucleotides matching TRBD1. Trimming took 6 bases from V and 0 from J; bases not matched to a gene: 7. This CDR3 contains 15 residues. The V gene's germline CDR1 is MNHNS and CDR2 SASEGT.

This clone appeared a single time. The chain is built from TRBV6-5 and TRBJ2-7; 8 bases fit TRBD1. The CDR3 totals 15 residues. Trimming took 3 bases from V and 3 from J; bases not matched to a gene: 7. Per germline, CDR1 MNHEY and CDR2 SVGAGI. CDR3 sequence (DNA): TGTGCCAGCAGTTATACCGGGACAGGCGTCTACGAGCAGTACTTC. This sequence encodes CASSYTGTGVYEQYF.

This clone was seen only once. The J gene is TRBJ1-5, the V gene TRBV6-6; the match to TRBD1 covers 8 bases. CDR3 length: 15 residues. The trim removed 6 bases at V and 2 bases at J, leaving 6 bases unmatched. The germline V gene has CDR1 MNHNY and CDR2 SVGAGI (reference sequence). The CDR3 reads CASSPGGRGNQPQHF. The CDR3 coding sequence is TGTGCCAGCAGCCCAGGGGGCAGAGGCAATCAGCCCCAGCATTTT.

The V gene is TRBV5-4, the J gene TRBJ2-7; 9 bases are a match to TRBD2. V trimming: 0 bases; J trimming: 6 bases; junction bases outside the gene matches: 4. This CDR3 has 14 amino acids. The germline gives CDR1 SGHNT, CDR2 YYREEE (reference sequence). The CDR3 here is CASSLDLREGEQYF. In DNA form, the CDR3 reads TGTGCCAGCAGCTTGGACCTGCGGGAGGGCGAGCAGTACTTC.

This chain connects TRBV11-2 to TRBJ2-1, with unresolved D. This CDR3 spans 14 amino acids. V lost 5 bases to trimming and J lost 5 bases, with 13 bases between them. Per the germline V gene, CDR1 is SGHAT and CDR2 is FQNNGV. This CDR3 is CASSPLTGHNEQFF. CDR3 bases: TGTGCCAGCAGCCCTCTAACCGGCCACAATGAGCAGTTCTTC.

The chain uses TRBV5-1 and TRBJ1-1, with no clear D. Germline values: CDR1 SGHRS, CDR2 YFSETQ. This CDR3 has 13 residues. Trimming took 4 bases from V and 4 from J, leaving 11 bases between them. CDR3 in amino acids: CASSLRDGTEAFF. CDR3 sequence (DNA): TGCGCCAGCAGCCTCAGAGACGGCACTGAAGCTTTCTTT.

To note about this clone: Distinct nucleotide sequences in the sample also encode this CDR3. The V and J genes are TRBV6-1 and TRBJ2-7; D possibly matches TRBD1 or TRBD2 (5 bases each). The CDR3 length is 13 residues. Germline V gene lookup returns CDR1 MNHNS and CDR2 SASEGT. V lost 0 bases and J 4 bases, leaving 7 bases between the germline ends. CDR3 residues: CASSEARGYEQYF. CDR3 in DNA: TGTGCCAGCAGTGAAGCGAGGGGATACGAGCAGTACTTC.

For the CDR3, the DNA is TGTGCCAGCTCACTTCCAGGGGACGAGCAGTACTTC. As protein: CASSLPGDEQYF. The chain combines TRBV18 with TRBJ2-7, with D maybe TRBD1 (6 bases). Germline CDR1 reads KGHSH; CDR2 reads LQKENI. The V and J ends lost 4 bases and 5 bases respectively, with 9 bases between them. The CDR3 totals 12 residues.

As concerns this clone: This same CDR3 is encoded by further DNA sequences in the sample. V and J are TRBV19 and TRBJ1-3; TRBD1 might be the D (5 bases). V gave up 6 bases and J gave up 2 bases, with 11 bases separating them. In germline, CDR1 is LNHDA, CDR2 SQIVND (reference sequence). The CDR3 covers 14 residues. Written as DNA, the CDR3 is TGTGCCAGTAGCCAGGGTGGCGCTGGAAACACCATATATTTT. Translation gives CASSQGGAGNTIYF.

In this sample, this clone turned up once. The same CDR3 arises from other DNA sequences in this sample as well. The V call is TRBV5-1, the J call TRBJ1-3, with D perhaps matching TRBD1 (5 bases). The CDR3 consists of 15 residues. V was clipped by 5 bases and J by 0 bases, with 12 bases between them. The V gene's germline CDR1 is SGHRS and CDR2 YFSETQ. The CDR3 nucleotides are TGCGCCAGCAGTCCCGAGGGACTCTCTGGAAACACCATATATTTT. Its protein product is CASSPEGLSGNTIYF.

The chain links TRBV5-1 to TRBJ2-6, with 9 bases aligning to TRBD1. Germline values: CDR1 SGHRS, CDR2 YFSETQ. There are 13 residues in the CDR3. Trimming cost V 3 bases and J 9 bases; bases outside gene matches: 1. The CDR3 region has the DNA TGCGCCAGCAGCTCGGGACAGGGCAACGTCCTGACTTTC. Translation: CASSSGQGNVLTF.